These T cell receptor beta chains were read from a single sample in a study of naive and memory T cell subsets. TCRdb passed the UMI-ligation and nested PCR reads through MiXCR, listing each CDR3 protein once. This sample has 98,000 or so distinct CDR3 sequences; around 10% occur once, and the top ten carry just over 0.13%. The sequenced sample consisted of naive CD4+ T cells from blood. Receptors were obtained from a human donor in good health. Each CDR3 is given with its conserved first and last residue. The order of the fields is J gene, V gene, clone size, D gene, CDR3 protein, CDR3 DNA. D genes are given only for firm matches. Clone size appears in some rows only: once, few, many, or a class for an expanded clone.

>TRBJ2-1|TRBV20-1|few|-
CSASPHLTGSGEQFF
TGCAGTGCTAGCCCCCATTTAACAGGGTCCGGCGAGCAGTTCTTC
>TRBJ1-4|TRBV4-3|many|TRBD1
CASSQGPGTGEEKLFF
TGCGCCAGCAGCCAAGGCCCCGGGACAGGAGAAGAAAAACTGTTTTTT
>TRBJ2-3|TRBV20-1|-|TRBD2
CSAISRAGGSDTQYF
TGCAGTGCCATTTCGAGAGCGGGGGGCTCTGATACGCAGTATTTT
>TRBJ1-3|TRBV7-2|-|-
CASSLGGDLLDTIYF
TGTGCCAGCAGCTTAGGGGGGGATTTATTGGACACCATATATTTT
>TRBJ2-7|TRBV10-3|-|-
CAISPGVQRSYEQYF
TGTGCCATCAGTCCCGGCGTCCAGCGGTCCTACGAGCAGTACTTC
>TRBJ2-2|TRBV7-6|many|TRBD2
CASSLNREAGELFF
TGTGCCAGCAGCTTAAATCGGGAGGCCGGGGAGCTGTTTTTT
>TRBJ2-5|TRBV12-3/TRBV12-4|many|-
CASSRRETQYF
TGTGCCAGCAGTCGGCGGGAGACCCAGTACTTC
>TRBJ2-1|TRBV9|-|TRBD1
CASSGSSDREGNEQFF
TGTGCCAGCAGCGGCAGTTCGGACAGGGAAGGCAATGAGCAGTTCTTC
>TRBJ2-3|TRBV5-1|few|TRBD2
CASSFSGVAGLPDTQYF
TGCGCCAGCAGCTTCTCGGGAGTAGCGGGGTTGCCAGATACGCAGTATTTT
>TRBJ1-2|TRBV20-1|few|TRBD1
CSARDFPWDREGYTF
TGCAGTGCTAGAGATTTTCCCTGGGACAGGGAGGGCTACACCTTC
>TRBJ1-2|TRBV6-1|few|TRBD1
CASSEGQYYGYTF
TGTGCCAGCAGTGAGGGACAGTACTATGGCTACACCTTC
>TRBJ2-5|TRBV9|-|-
CASSAGGGETQYF
TGTGCCAGCAGCGCCGGGGGAGGAGAGACCCAGTACTTC
>TRBJ2-3|TRBV7-2|-|-
CASSYPSGTDTQYF
TGTGCCAGCAGCTACCCTAGCGGCACAGATACGCAGTATTTT